This TCR beta chain was sequenced for a study of T cell responses to AZD1222 COVID-19 vaccine (dated by TCRdb to the early 2020s). Study-level background: A total of more than 230 trial participants underwent TCR sequencing, of whom 200 to 220 had received two doses of AZD1222 and around 25 had received two doses of the MenACWY control vaccine. Enrollment into the trials was organized by age into subgroups of 18-55, 56-69 and 70-plus years, and those subgroups contained roughly 150, 30 and 60 TCR-sequenced participants, respectively.

The junction carries 15 bases between V and J, which are trimmed by 7 bases and 0 bases respectively. Including the terminal cysteine and phenylalanine, the CDR3 comprises 16 residues. CDR3 DNA is the only sequence kept; it has 48 bases, read in frame from the first base. CDR1 SEHNR and CDR2 FQNEAQ are derived from the germline V gene (reference sequence). This clone is a singleton in its sample. Its antigen is still unknown. No base quality values were provided; no much bigger clone lies one nucleotide off. The paper as a whole reports these results and caveats: Most participants were white British and females outnumbered males, and the authors suggested that clonal diversity may have been underestimated. In the small 56-69-year group, the increase in depth fell short of significance, most likely because of low power. Because no day 14 peak-response samples were available, the repertoires could be characterized only after the peak T cell response. Epitopes outside the regions mutated in the B.1.351 and B.1.1.7 variants were reportedly recognized by nearly half of the unique spike-specific TCRs. Spike-specific TCR breadth and depth rose significantly after two AZD1222 doses compared with day 0 and with MenACWY recipients. The vaccine-associated CD4 TCRs covered the entire spike protein, and the dominant responses fell in regions 160-218 and 743-854. Conclusions about previously exposed vaccinees are limited, since just five or six AZD1222 recipients were seropositive for SARS-CoV-2 at baseline.

The CDR3 regions of human TCRbeta chains were subjected to immunosequencing. The authors' analysis ran thus. TCRs in the repertoires were compared against a reference library of SARS-CoV-2-specific TCRs that had been generated with the MIRA antigen-specificity platform. Breadth was defined as the fraction of unique TCRs that were SARS-CoV-2-associated. Depth was defined as the fraction of total T cells that were SARS-CoV-2-associated. Using the MIRA data, each spike-specific TCR was assigned both to the spike region to which the TCR was reactive and to a CD4 or CD8 class. Log10-transformed breadth and depth values were compared by one-way ANOVA with Sidak's multiple comparisons tests. As stored in TCRdb, this immuneACCESS dataset retains in-frame rearrangements with V and J assigned. A fraction of the clones does not appear; measured against another copy, unresolved V genes explain less than half of the discrepancy, and the remainder lacks a known reason. From that table come the V and J calls and clone size; the DNA was used to work out D and trimming. Present in this sample are more than 85,000 clones, less than 85% of which were seen just once. The ten largest clones take up 12% to 15% of the sample.

The sample's time point label, decoded: about 28 days (+/-7) after the second vaccine dose. AZD1222 recipients with second doses at about 4 weeks or about 12 weeks were pooled, because spike-specific TCR depth and breadth did not differ between schedules. Vaccinee samples came from UK trials COV001 and COV002, including a single-blind randomized controlled phase 2/3 trial of AZD1222 (ChAdOx1 nCoV-19) in healthy adults. For TCRbeta chain sequencing, PBMC samples from trial participants were taken at day 0 and at day 28 after the second dose. This TCR was sampled from an adult who received the AZD1222 COVID-19 vaccine. The chain joins TRBV7-9 to TRBJ2-2; a tentative D match to TRBD1 spans 6 bases. The sequencing here drew on peripheral blood, taken 28 days after the second AZD1222 dose. The sequenced DNA: TGTGCCAGCACCCCCATCTGGGACACGAACACCGGGGAGCTGTTTTTT. Its coded protein is CASTPIWDTNTGELFF.